A single sample is the source of the 21 T cell receptor beta chains below, sequenced in a study of blood T cell repertoires in COVID-19. The data were produced by immunoSEQ multiplex PCR, yet TCRdb's version contains in-frame clones alone and is incomplete. The table includes roughly 270,000 clones, roughly 85% detected once. The sequenced sample was PBMCs or T cells enriched from blood (not recorded which). All receptors come from a woman aged 45-65 years who had recovered from COVID-19.

The V gene is TRBV19, the J gene TRBJ1-5; D gene unclear. V was clipped by 4 bases and J by 0 bases, with 10 bases between them. Germline V gene sequence: CDR1 LNHDA, CDR2 SQIVND (reference sequence). This CDR3 comprises 15 residues. The CDR3 sequence: CASSNGSPSNQPQHF. In DNA, the CDR3 is TGTGCCAGTAGTAATGGCAGTCCTAGCAATCAGCCCCAGCATTTT.

This clone was counted ten times or more. The gene calls are TRBV7-2 and TRBJ1-6, with D unresolved. In germline, CDR1 is SGHTA, CDR2 FQGNSA. V lost 1 base to trimming and J lost 7 bases, with 11 bases between them. The CDR3 is made up of 15 amino acids. DNA for the CDR3: TGTGCCAGCAGCTTAGTGCCGGGTTCCAATTCACCCCTCCACTTT. Translating gives CASSLVPGSNSPLHF.

The chain employs TRBV19 and TRBJ1-4; D might be TRBD1 (5 bases). Deletions cut 7 bases from V and 0 bases from J, with 15 bases between. Germline CDR1 LNHDA, CDR2 SQIVND (reference sequence). The CDR3 extends over 16 amino acids. Written as DNA, the CDR3 is TGTGCCAGTATACCGGACACCTCTGCAACTAATGAAAAACTGTTTTTT. Its protein product is CASIPDTSATNEKLFF.

The chain has TRBV19 and TRBJ1-2; 12 bases agree with TRBD1. Trimming cost V 5 bases and J 4 bases; bases outside gene matches: 17. This CDR3 comprises 19 residues. The germline gives CDR1 LNHDA, CDR2 SQIVND (reference sequence). The CDR3 here is CASSSLPGQGAHNGYGYTF. The CDR3 bases are TGTGCCAGTAGTTCTCTTCCGGGACAGGGGGCCCATAACGGCTATGGCTACACCTTC.

The gene calls are TRBV19 and TRBJ1-3; 7 bases line up with TRBD1. The CDR3 runs 15 residues. V dropped 6 bases and J dropped 3; count of bases not matched to a gene: 8. Germline V CDR1 and CDR2: LNHDA, SQIVND (reference sequence). In DNA form, the CDR3 reads TGTGCCAGTAGAGGACAGGCCGACTTTGGAAACACCATATATTTT. It encodes CASRGQADFGNTIYF.

V usage is TRBV27 and J usage is TRBJ1-4; D unclear. The CDR3 covers 14 residues. In germline, CDR1 is MNHEY, CDR2 SMNVEV (reference sequence). V lost 4 bases and J lost 8, with 14 bases in between. The CDR3 DNA reads TGTGCCAGCAGTTCGACTGAAGTCCCGGAAAAACTGTTTTTT. It codes for CASSSTEVPEKLFF. Supplemented by reference TRBV27 and TRBJ1-4, the full variable domain reads EAQVTQNPRYLITVTGKKLTVTCSQNMNHEYMSWYRQDPGLGLRQIYYSMNVEVTDKGDVPEGYKVSRKEKRNFPLILESPSPNQTSLYFCASSSTEVPEKLFFGSGTQLSVL.

The chain links TRBV5-1 to TRBJ1-1; TRBD1 agrees at 12 bases. The CDR3 length is 16 residues. With 4 bases clipped from V and 6 bases from J, the junction kept 10 bases outside the gene matches. In germline, CDR1 is SGHRS, CDR2 YFSETQ. The CDR3 DNA sequence: TGCGCCAGCAGCCTTAACACCGGGACAGGGGGCTCTGAAGCTTTCTTT. Translation: CASSLNTGTGGSEAFF.

V is TRBV18 and J is TRBJ1-2, with 10 bases fitting TRBD1. The CDR3 runs 16 residues. J gave up 3 bases and V 1 base, and 5 bases lay outside the gene matches. Germline CDR1 and CDR2: KGHSH and LQKENI. CDR3 sequence: CASSPRGTGADYGYTF. CDR3 sequence (DNA): TGTGCCAGCTCACCACGAGGGACAGGGGCTGACTATGGCTACACCTTC.

The V and J genes are TRBV11-2 and TRBJ1-1, with D possibly matching TRBD1 (5 bases). From germline, CDR1 is SGHAT and CDR2 FQNNGV. CDR3 length: 17 amino acids. Trimming removed 1 base at V and 1 base at J, with 16 bases between. DNA for the CDR3: TGTGCCAGCAGCTTAGGGGGCGCGCCTATTAGGAACACTGAAGCTTTCTTT. Protein: CASSLGGAPIRNTEAFF. The full variable domain, its missing parts supplied by reference TRBV11-2 and TRBJ1-1, is EAGVAQSPRYKIIEKRQSVAFWCNPISGHATLYWYQQILGQGPKLLIQFQNNGVVDDSQLPKDRFSAERLKGVDSTLKIQPAKLEDSAVYLCASSLGGAPIRNTEAFFGQGTRLTVV.

V and J are TRBV27 and TRBJ1-5; D not resolved. The CDR3 has 15 amino acids. Trimming took off 5 bases at V and 6 bases at J, with 17 bases between the two ends. Looked up from germline, CDR1 is MNHEY and CDR2 is SMNVEV (reference sequence). The CDR3 sequence: CASSVGLPSRQPQHF. The CDR3 DNA reads as TGTGCCAGCAGTGTCGGTCTCCCGTCGCGTCAGCCCCAGCATTTT.

The chain is built from TRBV6-2 or TRBV6-3 and TRBJ2-1, with 7 positions matching TRBD1. The trim removed 6 bases at V and 8 bases at J, leaving 7 bases unmatched. The length of the CDR3 is 13 residues. Germline CDR1 MNHEY, CDR2 SVGEGT. The CDR3 nucleotides are TGTGCCAGCAGCCCGGGACAGATAGATGAGCAGTTCTTC. It yields the protein CASSPGQIDEQFF.

The chain uses TRBV20-1 and TRBJ2-3; D is possibly TRBD2 (6 bases). The germline V gene has CDR1 DFQATT and CDR2 SNEGSKA (reference sequence). This CDR3 spans 14 amino acids. Trimming took 3 bases from V and 4 from J, leaving 14 bases between them. The CDR3 DNA reads as TGCAGTGCTAGTTTACGGGAGAGATCAGATACGCAGTATTTT. Its protein is CSASLRERSDTQYF.

This chain joins TRBV18 and TRBJ1-2, with TRBD1 as a possible D gene (5 bases). V lost 4 bases to trimming and J lost 4 bases, with 16 bases between them. This CDR3 is 15 amino acids long. The germline V gene encodes CDR1 KGHSH and CDR2 LQKENI. The CDR3 DNA reads TGTGCCAGCTCACAAAGCTCGACAGCGGGCTATGGCTACACCTTC. Protein sequence: CASSQSSTAGYGYTF.

This clone was seen a single time. This chain links TRBV30 with TRBJ1-1; TRBD1 matches at 8 bases. Unmatched junction bases numbered 7, after V lost 5 bases and J lost 5 bases. Germline assignment: CDR1 GTSNPN and CDR2 SVGIG (reference sequence). This CDR3 contains 13 residues. CDR3 coding DNA: TGTGCCTGGGGTATAGACAGGGGAACTGAAGCTTTCTTT. Its protein product is CAWGIDRGTEAFF.

The chain links TRBV19 to TRBJ2-5; 11 bases fit TRBD2. CDR1 and CDR2 (germline): LNHDA, SQIVND (reference sequence). The CDR3 covers 15 residues. With 6 bases clipped from V and 0 bases from J, the junction kept 3 bases outside the gene matches. The CDR3 sequence is CASSRTSGYQETQYF. CDR3 DNA: TGTGCCAGTAGCCGGACTAGCGGGTACCAAGAGACCCAGTACTTC. Looking up the rest from reference TRBV19 and TRBJ2-5 gives the full variable domain: DGGITQSPKYLFRKEGQNVTLSCEQNLNHDAMYWYRQDPGQGLRLIYYSQIVNDFQKGDIAEGYSVSREKKESFPLTVTSAQKNPTAFYLCASSRTSGYQETQYFGPGTRLLVL.

This clone was picked up a small number of times. The chain recombines TRBV30 with TRBJ1-2; a weak D match, TRBD1 (5 bases). Germline CDR1 reads GTSNPN; CDR2 reads SVGIG (reference sequence). Trimming took 3 bases from V and 0 from J, leaving 14 bases between them. This CDR3 comprises 15 residues. This CDR3 is CAWSDQGLANYGYTF. As DNA, the CDR3 is TGTGCCTGGAGCGACCAGGGATTAGCTAACTATGGCTACACCTTC.

The chain employs TRBV24-1 and TRBJ2-5; D gene uncertain. This CDR3 contains 14 residues. CDR1 and CDR2 from the germline V gene are KGHDR and SFDVKD. Trimming removed 5 bases from V and 4 bases from J, with 13 bases in between. The CDR3 DNA follows: TGTGCCACCAGTGGGAGCACCCCACCAGAGACCCAGTACTTC. Its protein product is CATSGSTPPETQYF.

This clone was observed once. J is TRBJ1-5 and V is TRBV11-2; TRBD1 matches at 7 bases. This CDR3 has 13 amino acids. The ends lost 3 bases at V and 5 bases at J; junction bases unmatched: 1. Germline V gives CDR1 SGHAT, CDR2 FQNNGV. CDR3 DNA sequence: TGTGCCAGCAGCTTGGACAGGTATCAGCCCCAGCATTTT. Residues: CASSLDRYQPQHF.

The chain employs TRBV10-1 and TRBJ2-1, with 8 positions matching TRBD2. Germline values: CDR1 WNHNN, CDR2 SYGVQD (reference sequence). The J segment lost 10 bases and the V segment lost 1 base, leaving 9 bases of the junction unmatched. The CDR3 sequence is 15 residues long. CDR3 protein: CASSELAGGLREQFF. Written as DNA, the CDR3 is TGCGCCAGCAGTGAGTTGGCGGGAGGTCTCAGGGAGCAGTTCTTC.

This chain connects TRBV10-3 to TRBJ1-4; D possibly corresponds to TRBD1 (5 bases). This CDR3 region has 13 residues. V was clipped by 11 bases and J by 8 bases, with 18 bases between them. CDR1 is ENHRY, CDR2 SYGVKD, per germline. The CDR3 spells CASSQGLEEKLFF. In DNA form, the CDR3 reads TGTGCCTCAAGTCAGGGTCTGGAGGAAAAACTGTTTTTT.

This clone was seen only once. This sequence joins TRBV9 and TRBJ2-5; TRBD2 matches at 9 bases. The CDR3 is made up of 15 amino acids. Trimming took 0 bases from V and 5 from J; bases not matched to a gene: 5. Per germline, CDR1 SGDLS and CDR2 YYNGEE. In DNA, the CDR3 is TGTGCCAGCAGCGTAGTCGGACTAGCGTCGGAGACCCAGTACTTC. The encoded protein is CASSVVGLASETQYF.